The next 20 T cell receptor beta chains were all read from a single sample in a study of blood T cell repertoires in COVID-19. Clones were read by immunoSEQ multiplex PCR, and TCRdb kept only the in-frame ones, dropping some. The sample consists of a few hundred thousand clones, about nine tenths of them appearing once. The sequenced sample consisted of PBMCs or T cells enriched from blood (not recorded which). These receptors were taken from a man under 40 in a cohort exposed to, infected with or recovered from COVID-19 (not recorded which).

The rearrangement links TRBV4-3 to TRBJ2-1, with 11 positions matching TRBD2. The germline V gene encodes CDR1 LGHNA and CDR2 YSLEER. The CDR3 sequence is 15 residues long. J gave up 6 bases and V 5 bases, and 6 bases lay outside the gene matches. The CDR3 DNA reads TGCGCCAGCAGCTTAGAACTAGCGGGAGTCAATGAGCAGTTCTTC. Translating gives CASSLELAGVNEQFF.

This chain connects TRBV5-1 to TRBJ1-1, with 8 bases identical to TRBD1. The CDR3 is 13 amino acids. The J segment lost 4 bases and the V segment lost 3 bases, leaving 2 bases of the junction unmatched. The germline gives CDR1 SGHRS, CDR2 YFSETQ. The CDR3 nucleotides are TGCGCCAGCAGCTCCGGACAGGGCACTGAAGCTTTCTTT. Protein product: CASSSGQGTEAFF.

J is TRBJ2-2 and V is TRBV19, with 7 bases that match TRBD1. J lost 0 bases, V lost 4 bases, and 8 bases had no gene match. CDR3 length equals 17 residues. CDR1 is LNHDA and CDR2 is SQIVND in the germline V gene (reference sequence). Here the CDR3 DNA reads TGTGCCAGTAGTACAGGCAGGGGGTTCGCGAACACCGGGGAGCTGTTTTTT. Its protein product is CASSTGRGFANTGELFF.

This clone was observed a few times. At one end, the junction sequence differs from germline, possibly due to a read error. J is TRBJ2-5 and V is TRBV7-7; perhaps TRBD1 as D (6 bases). Germline loops: CDR1 SSHAT, CDR2 FNYEAQ (reference sequence). CDR3 size: 15 residues. The CDR3 DNA is TGTGCTAGCAGCTCTGTGAGGGGGTCAGCTGGGTCCCAGTACTTC. It yields the protein CASSSVRGSAGSQYF.

The V gene is TRBV19, the J gene TRBJ1-3; D not certain. The V gene's germline CDR1 is LNHDA and CDR2 SQIVND (reference sequence). The ends were cut back, 9 bases at V and 2 bases at J, with 11 bases in the middle. The CDR3 sequence is 13 residues long. The CDR3 nucleotides are TGTGCCAGCAGACAACCGACTGGAAACACCATATATTTT. Translation gives CASRQPTGNTIYF.

The chain couples TRBV18 to TRBJ1-6; D is possibly TRBD1 (5 bases). CDR3 size: 20 residues. The V end was cut by 3 bases, the J end by 0 bases, with 21 bases between. CDR1 is KGHSH and CDR2 is LQKENI in the germline V gene. CDR3 coding DNA: TGTGCCAGCTCACCTACGGGGGGTTCGGTTTCGAGCTCCTATAATTCACCCCTCCACTTT. It specifies CASSPTGGSVSSSYNSPLHF.

J is TRBJ2-5 and V is TRBV6-5, with a possible D match to TRBD2 (5 bases). This CDR3 has 15 residues. Per the germline V gene, CDR1 is MNHEY and CDR2 is SVGAGI. Trimming removed 0 bases at V and 5 bases at J, with 13 bases between. CDR3 region: CASSYSRLPRETQYF. CDR3 in DNA: TGTGCCAGCAGTTACTCTAGACTACCTAGGGAGACCCAGTACTTC.

This sequence joins TRBV6-5 and TRBJ2-7; 7 nucleotides line up with TRBD2. J lost 6 bases, V lost 2 bases, and 10 bases had no gene match. This CDR3 comprises 15 residues. Germline CDR1 and CDR2: MNHEY and SVGAGI. The CDR3: CASSYDQWGGGEQYF. The CDR3 nucleotides read TGTGCCAGCAGTTACGACCAGTGGGGGGGAGGCGAGCAGTACTTC.

This chain links TRBV27 with TRBJ1-5; the match to TRBD1 covers 7 bases. The CDR3 extends over 14 amino acids. The trim removed 3 bases at V and 4 bases at J, leaving 3 bases unmatched. CDR1 and CDR2 from the germline V gene are MNHEY and SMNVEV (reference sequence). CDR3 residues: CASSFGTVNQPQHF. In DNA form, the CDR3 reads TGTGCCAGCAGTTTTGGGACAGTAAATCAGCCCCAGCATTTT.

The chain is built from TRBV27 and TRBJ2-7; TRBD2 matches 8 bases. The germline V gene encodes CDR1 MNHEY and CDR2 SMNVEV (reference sequence). The V segment lost 3 bases and the J segment 7 bases; nucleotides outside the gene matches: 11. The CDR3 covers 15 residues. The CDR3 coding sequence is TGTGCCAGCAGTTTGAGAACTAGCGGACCCACGGAGCAGTACTTC. It translates to CASSLRTSGPTEQYF.

The count of this clone is one. V gene TRBV6-1 combines with J gene TRBJ2-1; D not resolved. V lost 4 bases and J 9 bases, leaving 13 bases between the germline ends. In germline, CDR1 is MNHNS, CDR2 SASEGT. CDR3 length: 13 residues. CDR3 amino acids: CASSVAMASEQFF. CDR3 nucleotides: TGTGCCAGCAGTGTAGCAATGGCAAGTGAGCAGTTCTTC.

The chain recombines TRBV7-8 with TRBJ2-3, with 7 bases lining up with TRBD1. Losses at the gene ends were 5 bases for V and 4 bases for J; bases not matched to a gene: 0. Per germline, CDR1 SGHVS and CDR2 FQNEAQ. This CDR3 has 12 residues. The CDR3 DNA is TGTGCCAGCAGCCAGGGGGCAGATACGCAGTATTTT. Translation: CASSQGADTQYF. Full variable domain (remainder filled in from reference TRBV7-8 and TRBJ2-3): GAGVSQSPRYKVAKRGQDVALRCDPISGHVSLFWYQQALGQGPEFLTYFQNEAQLDKSGLPSDRFFAERPEGSVSTLKIQRTQQEDSAVYLCASSQGADTQYFGPGTRLTVL.

The chain is built from TRBV7-2 and TRBJ2-3; weak D call: TRBD1 (5 bases). V lost 0 bases to trimming and J lost 0 bases, with 10 bases between them. Germline V CDR1 and CDR2: SGHTA, FQGNSA. The CDR3 sequence is 16 residues long. The chain's CDR3 is CASSLARQPSTDTQYF. The CDR3, as DNA: TGTGCCAGCAGCTTAGCCCGACAGCCTAGCACAGATACGCAGTATTTT.

The chain uses TRBV5-6 and TRBJ2-1; 15 bases agree with TRBD2. V lost 4 bases to trimming and J lost 7 bases; unmatched junction nucleotides: 3. This CDR3 has 15 residues. From germline, CDR1 is SGHDT and CDR2 YYEEEE. CDR3: CASSPGLAGGNEQFF. The CDR3 DNA follows: TGTGCCAGCAGCCCCGGACTAGCGGGAGGGAATGAGCAGTTCTTC.

V gene TRBV19 combines with J gene TRBJ2-1; D possibly corresponds to TRBD2 (6 bases). Germline-derived CDR1 and CDR2 are LNHDA and SQIVND (reference sequence). Trimming cost V 7 bases and J 9 bases, with 10 bases left between them. The CDR3 is 11 residues long. In DNA, the CDR3 is TGTGCCAGTACCGGACTATTTGAGCAGTTCTTC. The encoded protein is CASTGLFEQFF.

The V gene is TRBV27, the J gene TRBJ2-1; 14 nucleotides agree with TRBD2. The CDR3 loop spans 16 amino acids. Per germline, CDR1 MNHEY and CDR2 SMNVEV (reference sequence). Losses at the gene ends were 6 bases for V and 6 bases for J; bases not matched to a gene: 7. CDR3 nucleotides: TGTGCCAGCAGGGGGGGGACTAGCGGGAGATTCAATGAGCAGTTCTTC. It encodes CASRGGTSGRFNEQFF.

This chain links TRBV24-1 with TRBJ2-5; possibly TRBD2 for D (6 bases). CDR1 and CDR2 (germline): KGHDR, SFDVKD. The V end was cut by 5 bases, the J end by 5 bases, with 14 bases between. The CDR3 spans 14 residues. CDR3 sequence (DNA): TGTGCCACCAGTGGTTCGGGGGTTGAGGAGACCCAGTACTTC. It yields the protein CATSGSGVEETQYF.

The V gene is TRBV27, the J gene TRBJ1-3; 8 positions agree with TRBD1. Germline CDR1 reads MNHEY; CDR2 reads SMNVEV (reference sequence). The V gene end was trimmed by 5 bases and the J gene end by 2 bases; junction bases not matched to a gene: 5. The CDR3 is 15 amino acids. The CDR3 bases are TGTGCCAGCAGTCCTCAGGGGGCGACTGGAAACACCATATATTTT. As protein: CASSPQGATGNTIYF.

This clone was recorded a few times. The gene calls are TRBV27 and TRBJ2-7; 7 nucleotides align to TRBD1. The germline V gene has CDR1 MNHEY and CDR2 SMNVEV (reference sequence). This CDR3 comprises 14 residues. V lost 6 bases and J lost 2; bases outside the gene matches: 7. CDR3 residues: CASRLTGSPYEQYF. The CDR3 DNA is TGTGCCAGCAGACTGACAGGGTCCCCCTACGAGCAGTACTTC.

This chain's CDR3 is CARSSTSGQETQYF. CDR3 coding DNA: TGTGCCAGAAGCTCAACTAGCGGCCAAGAGACCCAGTACTTC. V usage is TRBV5-3 and J usage is TRBJ2-5, with 8 nucleotides matching TRBD2. TRBV5-3 is annotated as an ORF whose role is uncertain. V shed 3 bases and J 1 base; nucleotides not matched to a gene: 2. The CDR3 consists of 14 residues.